The 31 T cell receptor beta chains given below trace back to one sample, sequenced in a study of quantifying T cell responses using KT2 cells. Across the whole study: RNA was reverse transcribed with TCR alpha and beta constant-region primers.

Each cDNA got a UMI-containing oligo ligated at its 3' end. The first PCR ran about 4 cycles with an equimolar RC1.1 and RC1.2 beta primer mix. TCRdb recomputed calls from the UMI-ligation and nested PCR reads with MiXCR, one row per CDR3 protein. The sample has approximately 50,000 distinct CDR3 sequences; about 9.9% are singletons. Sequenced material: PBMCs spiked with cells of the T cell clone KT2. These receptors came from a human donor.

This clonotype has ten or more counts. The chain carries TRBV18 and TRBJ1-5, with 10 bases that match TRBD1. Germline values: CDR1 KGHSH, CDR2 LQKENI. This CDR3 contains 17 residues. Trimming removed 3 bases from V and 2 bases from J; junction bases left unmatched: 7. The CDR3 DNA is TGTGCCAGCTCACCCGGCGCCGGGACAGGGGGCAATCAGCCCCAGCATTTT. It is translated as CASSPGAGTGGNQPQHF.

The chain is built from TRBV5-1 and TRBJ1-3; no clear D. Trimming took off 2 bases at V and 0 bases at J, with 9 bases between the two ends. This CDR3 contains 15 residues. CDR1 SGHRS and CDR2 YFSETQ come from the germline V gene. The CDR3 DNA reads TGCGCCAGCAGCTTATTCGACAACTCTGGAAACACCATATATTTT. This translates into CASSLFDNSGNTIYF.

This clonotype occurred a few times. This chain joins TRBV20-1 and TRBJ1-1; TRBD1 agrees at 8 bases. Germline lookup yields CDR1 DFQATT and CDR2 SNEGSKA (reference sequence). The V gene end was trimmed by 3 bases and the J gene end by 2 bases; junction bases not matched to a gene: 11. The CDR3 runs to 16 residues. The chain's CDR3 is CSASSPQGVINTEAFF. CDR3 nucleotide sequence: TGCAGTGCTAGCTCACCACAGGGGGTTATAAACACTGAAGCTTTCTTT.

This rearrangement joins TRBV29-1 to TRBJ2-3; 7 positions agree with TRBD1. The V gene's germline CDR1 is SQVTM and CDR2 ANQGSEA. CDR3 length: 14 residues. Losses at the gene ends were 6 bases for V and 3 bases for J; bases not matched to a gene: 9. The CDR3: CSVAGGGETDTQYF. In DNA, the CDR3 is TGCAGCGTCGCAGGGGGTGGGGAGACAGATACGCAGTATTTT.

This clonotype occurred a few times. The CDR3 sequence is CASSPRLAGVGKTQYF. CDR3 nucleotide sequence: TGTGCCAGCAGCCCGAGACTAGCGGGAGTTGGAAAGACCCAGTACTTC. The rearrangement links TRBV7-8 to TRBJ2-5; 12 nucleotides match TRBD2. The V gene end was trimmed by 5 bases and the J gene end by 6 bases; junction bases not matched to a gene: 10. Germline lookup yields CDR1 SGHVS and CDR2 FQNEAQ. The CDR3 length is 16 residues.

This clonotype was detected a few times. This chain connects TRBV7-8 to TRBJ1-6, with D uncertain. Germline V lookup: CDR1 SGHVS, CDR2 FQNEAQ. V lost 3 bases and J 8 bases, leaving 11 bases between the germline ends. The CDR3 loop spans 14 amino acids. The chain's CDR3 is CASSFQARDSPLHF. The CDR3 coding sequence is TGTGCCAGCAGCTTCCAGGCCAGAGATTCACCCCTCCACTTT.

This clonotype was picked up many times. This chain uses TRBV5-1 with TRBJ2-7; D is perhaps TRBD1 (6 bases). V lost 0 bases and J lost 0, with 13 bases in between. CDR1 and CDR2 from the germline V gene are SGHRS and YFSETQ. The CDR3 consists of 16 residues. The DNA of the CDR3 is TGCGCCAGCAGCTTGGGTAGGACAGCCCGCTCCTACGAGCAGTACTTC. Amino acids: CASSLGRTARSYEQYF.

This clonotype was picked up many times. The J gene is TRBJ1-2, the V gene TRBV12-3 or TRBV12-4; the D is unclear. This CDR3 contains 13 residues. V dropped 5 bases and J dropped 10 bases, with 17 bases sitting between them. CDR3 sequence: CASSPSRTEDYTF. The CDR3 nucleotides are TGTGCCAGCAGTCCATCGAGGACGGAGGACTACACCTTC.

This clonotype was seen a few times. The chain is built from TRBV25-1 and TRBJ2-7; a weak D match, TRBD2 (5 bases). The germline V and J ends were trimmed by 5 bases and 2 bases, with 13 bases remaining between them. The CDR3 covers 14 residues. Per germline, CDR1 MGHDK and CDR2 SYGVNS. The CDR3 sequence: CASSPWQTTYEQYF. The CDR3 nucleotides are TGTGCCAGCAGTCCCTGGCAGACTACCTACGAGCAGTACTTC.

This clonotype was detected only a few times. CDR3 in amino acids: CASSWDRMNTEAFF. Here the CDR3 DNA reads TGCGCCAGCAGCTGGGACAGGATGAACACTGAAGCTTTCTTT. The V call is TRBV5-1, the J call TRBJ1-1; 8 positions agree with TRBD1. The germline V gene has CDR1 SGHRS and CDR2 YFSETQ. Trimming removed 3 bases from V and 0 bases from J; junction bases left unmatched: 1. The CDR3 totals 14 residues.

The rearrangement joins TRBV7-9 to TRBJ1-6; possible D gene TRBD1, 6 bases. V shed 5 bases and J shed 11 bases, with 22 bases lying between them. From germline, CDR1 is SEHNR and CDR2 FQNEAQ (reference sequence). The CDR3 runs 16 residues. CDR3 sequence (DNA): TGTGCCAGCAGCCCTACCCTCGGCAGGGGCCATCCACCCCTCCACTTT. Translating gives CASSPTLGRGHPPLHF.

The rearrangement uses TRBV7-8 and TRBJ1-5, with D hard to call. The CDR3 has 15 residues. The V gene lost 3 bases and the J gene lost 4 bases, with 13 bases spanning the gap. CDR1 is SGHVS and CDR2 is FQNEAQ in the germline V gene. The CDR3 DNA reads as TGTGCCAGCAGCTTGGGCCTAGGTACTAATCAGCCCCAGCATTTT. Its translation is CASSLGLGTNQPQHF.

The J gene is TRBJ1-2, the V gene TRBV29-1; D is unresolved. The length of the CDR3 is 14 residues. V was cut by 5 bases and J by 3 bases, with 16 bases left in between. Germline V gene sequence: CDR1 SQVTM, CDR2 ANQGSEA. The CDR3 DNA reads as TGCAGCGTTTGGACGGACCTCGGTTACTATGGCTACACCTTC. Translating it yields CSVWTDLGYYGYTF.

In this sample, this clonotype turned up many times. V and J are TRBV11-1 and TRBJ2-5; 7 nucleotides align to TRBD1. Germline-derived CDR1 and CDR2 are SGHAT and FQDESV (reference sequence). V shed 0 bases, J shed 2 bases, and the junction held 3 bases outside the gene matches. This CDR3 region has 15 residues. The CDR3 nucleotides are TGTGCCAGCAGCTTAGCTCCGACAGGGCAAGAGACCCAGTACTTC. It yields the protein CASSLAPTGQETQYF.

This clonotype was counted many times. The chain has TRBV12-3 or TRBV12-4 and TRBJ1-1, with 9 nucleotides matching TRBD1. This CDR3 is built from 14 residues. The V gene end was trimmed by 7 bases and the J gene end by 2 bases; junction bases not matched to a gene: 5. The CDR3 DNA is TGTGCCAGCAACCGGGACAGGGTAAACACTGAAGCTTTCTTT. Translated, it gives CASNRDRVNTEAFF.

In this sample, this clonotype turned up a few times. The chain links TRBV6-2 or TRBV6-3 to TRBJ1-2; no firm D call. CDR3 length: 13 residues. Per germline, CDR1 MNHEY and CDR2 SVGEGT. V was shortened by 1 base and J by 8 bases, with 11 bases between the two germline ends. The CDR3, as DNA: TGTGCCAGCAGTTACTATCCTCCCTGGGGCTACACCTTC. Translation: CASSYYPPWGYTF.

This sequence joins TRBV3-1 and TRBJ1-1, with 7 bases lining up with TRBD1. V shed 4 bases and J 5 bases; nucleotides not matched to a gene: 10. Germline CDR1 LGHDT, CDR2 YNNKEL (reference sequence). This CDR3 region has 15 residues. CDR3 sequence: CASSPDRDSETEAFF. CDR3 in DNA: TGTGCCAGCAGCCCGGACCGGGACAGTGAGACTGAAGCTTTCTTT. The variable domain in full, with the rest retrieved from reference TRBV3-1 and TRBJ1-1, is DTAVSQTPKYLVTQMGNDKSIKCEQNLGHDTMYWYKQDSKKFLKIMFSYNNKELIINETVPNRFSPKSPDKAHLNLHINSLELGDSAVYFCASSPDRDSETEAFFGQGTRLTVV.

This clonotype has only a few counts. CDR3 DNA: TGTGCCAGCACTCGGACTAGCGCACTATCGGGGGAGACCCAGTACTTC. The encoded protein is CASTRTSALSGETQYF. The rearrangement uses TRBV6-6 and TRBJ2-5, with 9 nucleotides matching TRBD2. With V trimmed by 7 bases and J by 5 bases, 14 bases remained unmatched. There are 16 residues in the CDR3. Germline V gene lookup returns CDR1 MNHNY and CDR2 SVGAGI (reference sequence).

As to this clonotype: With a much larger clone just one base away, this may be a read error. The genes are TRBV6-1 and TRBJ2-5, with TRBD1 matching 8 bases. Trimming cost V 7 bases and J 3 bases; bases outside gene matches: 7. The CDR3 contains 14 residues. Germline V gives CDR1 MNHNS, CDR2 SASEGT. The CDR3 region is CASNDQDREETQYF. For the CDR3, the DNA is TGTGCCAGCAATGACCAGGACAGGGAAGAGACCCAGTACTTC.

This chain joins TRBV29-1 and TRBJ2-1; 8 positions match TRBD1. J was trimmed by 7 bases and V by 7 bases; bases with no gene match: 9. CDR1 and CDR2 (germline): SQVTM, ANQGSEA. CDR3 length: 13 amino acids. The CDR3 DNA reads TGCAGCGCTTCCACAGGGGGTTCAAATGAGCAGTTCTTC. This encodes CSASTGGSNEQFF.

V usage is TRBV12-2 and J usage is TRBJ1-3; the table's D call, TRBD1, has no DNA check behind it. TRBV12-2 is a pseudogene segment. The CDR3 is 15 residues long. This chain's CDR3 is CASRRDRGHRNTIYF. The DNA of the CDR3 is TGTGCAAGTCGCCGGGACAGGGGGCACCGAAACACCATATATTTT.

This chain joins TRBV5-4 and TRBJ1-4; D gene unclear. V lost 5 bases to trimming and J lost 1 base, with 12 bases between them. Germline-derived CDR1 and CDR2 are SGHNT and YYREEE (reference sequence). This CDR3 has 15 residues. CDR3 residues: CASRRGGVTNEKLFF. The DNA for the CDR3 is TGTGCCAGCAGACGCGGCGGGGTAACTAATGAAAAACTGTTTTTT.

The V and J genes are TRBV2 and TRBJ1-1, with TRBD1 matching over 8 bases. The CDR3 spans 15 residues. Germline V CDR1 and CDR2: SNHLY, FYNNEI. The ends lost 9 bases at V and 0 bases at J; junction bases unmatched: 9. CDR3 sequence (DNA): TGTGCCAGAAGTCAGGACAGGGCGATGAACACTGAAGCTTTCTTT. Translation gives CARSQDRAMNTEAFF.

This clonotype was counted a few times. V and J are TRBV15 and TRBJ1-1, with D hard to call. The CDR3 runs to 14 residues. V was trimmed by 0 bases and J by 5 bases, leaving 10 bases between them. Germline V gene data show CDR1 as LNHNV and CDR2 as YYDKDF (reference sequence). CDR3 loop: CATSRDRGGTEAFF. The CDR3 coding sequence is TGTGCCACCAGCAGAGATCGCGGTGGAACTGAAGCTTTCTTT.

This clonotype appeared many times. V and J are TRBV2 and TRBJ1-4; D is uncertain. CDR1 and CDR2 from the germline V gene are SNHLY and FYNNEI. Trimming took off 5 bases at V and 4 bases at J, with 5 bases between the two ends. The CDR3 is 12 residues long. The CDR3 protein is CASSSLNEKLFF. CDR3 coding DNA: TGTGCCAGCAGTTCCCTTAATGAAAAACTGTTTTTT.

This clonotype was observed once. The chain links TRBV7-3 to TRBJ1-6; possible D gene TRBD1, 6 bases. The CDR3 totals 13 residues. CDR1 and CDR2 from the germline V gene are SGHTA and FQGTGA. Between the trimmed V and J ends, which lost 5 bases and 10 bases, there was a span of 12 bases. The CDR3 region has the DNA TGTGCCAGCAGCCCCAAGGGGGGATCACCCCTCCACTTT. It encodes CASSPKGGSPLHF.

This clonotype occurred a few times. V and J are TRBV7-8 and TRBJ1-5; D is ambiguous. Germline lookup yields CDR1 SGHVS and CDR2 FQNEAQ. The length of the CDR3 is 15 residues. The ends were cut back, 2 bases at V and 2 bases at J, with 10 bases in the middle. The CDR3 sequence: CASSLNPAGNQPQHF. The CDR3, as DNA: TGTGCCAGCAGCTTAAATCCGGCTGGCAATCAGCCCCAGCATTTT.

V is TRBV29-1 and J is TRBJ1-5; a weak D match, TRBD1 (5 bases). The V and J ends lost 0 bases and 6 bases respectively, with 15 bases between them. Germline-derived CDR1 and CDR2 are SQVTM and ANQGSEA. The CDR3 loop spans 15 amino acids. CDR3 coding DNA: TGCAGCGTTGAAGACGGCGGGGGTAGGGGTCAGCCCCAGCATTTT. Protein: CSVEDGGGRGQPQHF. Using reference TRBV29-1 and TRBJ1-5 for the parts outside the CDR3, the full variable domain is SAVISQKPSRDICQRGTSLTIQCQVDSQVTMMFWYRQQPGQSLTLIATANQGSEATYESGFVIDKFPISRPNLTFSTLTVSNMSPEDSSIYLCSVEDGGGRGQPQHFGDGTRLSIL.

The V and J genes are TRBV12-5 and TRBJ2-7, with 7 positions matching TRBD2. J was trimmed by 2 bases and V by 8 bases; bases with no gene match: 9. Germline V CDR1 and CDR2: LGHNT, FRNRAP. The length of the CDR3 is 14 residues. Here the CDR3 DNA reads TGTGCTAGTAGCCGGGGAGGGATCCCCTACGAGCAGTACTTC. It is translated as CASSRGGIPYEQYF.

This clonotype occurred a few times. This sequence joins TRBV9 and TRBJ2-2, with TRBD2 matching 7 bases. With 0 bases clipped from V and 7 bases from J, the junction kept 9 bases outside the gene matches. The CDR3 is made up of 16 amino acids. Germline loops: CDR1 SGDLS, CDR2 YYNGEE. CDR3 in amino acids: CASSVAKAGAGGELFF. CDR3 in DNA: TGTGCCAGCAGCGTAGCTAAGGCGGGAGCGGGCGGGGAGCTGTTTTTT.

This clonotype came up many times. The CDR3 nucleotides read TGCAGCGTTCGAGGGAGGGCCCGGGAGACCCAGTACTTC. Its protein is CSVRGRARETQYF. The rearrangement links TRBV29-1 to TRBJ2-5; TRBD2 matches 7 bases. CDR3 size: 13 residues. Germline CDR1 and CDR2: SQVTM and ANQGSEA. The V segment lost 5 bases and the J segment 5 bases; nucleotides outside the gene matches: 8.